This is a list of T cell receptor beta chains from one sample in a study of T cell responses to AZD1222 COVID-19 vaccine. Sequencing used immunoSEQ multiplex PCR; TCRdb keeps in-frame clones, though not all of them. The profile shows fewer than 150,000 clones, approximately 93% of them singletons. This specimen consisted of peripheral blood, obtained on day 0 of AZD1222 vaccination. Source of these receptors: an adult in good health. Both conserved end residues are trimmed from each CDR3. A D gene is named only where the DNA matches it firmly. For some rows the clone size is stated as once, few or many, or as a class when expanded; others skip it.

d_call,clone_size,j_call,v_call,cdr3_aa
NA,few,TRBJ2-7,TRBV6-5,AVKGSNSWEQY
NA,NA,TRBJ2-2,TRBV7-9,ASSESRMKNTGELF
TRBD1,NA,TRBJ1-2,TRBV19,ASSPPRQGAFYGYT
NA,NA,TRBJ1-1,TRBV3-1/TRBV3-2,ASSRSTGLYRNTEAF
NA,NA,TRBJ1-1,TRBV2,ASRAYGTEAF
NA,NA,TRBJ1-2,TRBV11-2,ASSLDTGGYGYT
TRBD1,NA,TRBJ1-6,TRBV29-1,SVRKPGQDDYSPLH
TRBD1,once,TRBJ1-3,TRBV5-6,ASARDRGSRRISGNTIY
NA,NA,TRBJ1-5,TRBV6-5,ASSSTVGNQPQH
NA,NA,TRBJ1-1,TRBV19,ASSEGVNTEAF
NA,NA,TRBJ2-1,TRBV7-8,ASSSAVFSSYNEQF
TRBD2,NA,TRBJ2-1,TRBV19,ASSLPGLAVGDEQF
TRBD2,few,TRBJ2-1,TRBV19,ASRTPGLATNEQF